A selection of T cell receptor beta chains follows, all from one sample in a study of STAT5B mutations in CD4+ large granular lymphocyte leukemia. The table came from immunoSEQ multiplex PCR; TCRdb's copy has only in-frame clones and leaves some out. This sample has some 27,000 clones, with more than 70% found just once. Sequencing input: CD4+ T cells from blood buffy coats. The source of these receptors is a human donor in good health. Both conserved end residues are part of each CDR3. The order of the fields is clone size, J gene, V gene, D gene, CDR3 protein, CDR3 DNA. A D gene is named only where the DNA matches it firmly. Rows may omit the clone size; those that give it use once, few, many or a size class.

NA,TRBJ1-5,TRBV5-3,NA,CARSEDITGNNQPQHF,TGTGCCAGAAGCGAGGACATAACAGGGAACAATCAGCCCCAGCATTTT
few,TRBJ2-7,TRBV11-1,NA,CASSFSRDSRGYEQYF,TGTGCCAGCAGCTTCAGTCGGGACTCGCGGGGCTACGAGCAGTACTTC
NA,TRBJ2-5,TRBV7-2,NA,CASSLKGGSGVETQYF,TGTGCCAGCAGCCTCAAAGGGGGGTCGGGTGTGGAGACCCAGTACTTC
NA,TRBJ2-2,TRBV6-1,NA,CASSVLGNTGELFF,TGTGCCAGCAGCGTTCTCGGGAACACCGGGGAGCTGTTTTTT
NA,TRBJ2-3,TRBV19,TRBD1,CASRRDSRRTDTQYF,TGTGCCAGTAGGAGGGACAGTAGAAGGACAGATACGCAGTATTTT
few,TRBJ2-5,TRBV10-3,TRBD1,CAISEIGQGVETQYF,TGTGCCATCAGTGAGATCGGACAGGGGGTCGAGACCCAGTACTTC
NA,TRBJ2-3,TRBV9,TRBD2,CASSPRSPGLAGELDTQYF,TGTGCCAGCAGCCCTCGGAGTCCCGGGCTAGCGGGAGAGCTAGATACGCAGTATTTT
NA,TRBJ1-4,TRBV30,NA,CAWTGWNEKLFF,TGTGCCTGGACAGGATGGAATGAAAAACTGTTTTTT
few,TRBJ2-4,TRBV13,TRBD2,CASSRTLELAGKNIQYF,TGTGCCAGCAGCCGAACCCTCGAGCTAGCGGGAAAAAACATTCAGTACTTC
NA,TRBJ1-3,TRBV11-2,NA,CASSWPGLGDTIYF,TGTGCCAGCAGCTGGCCCGGGCTGGGGGACACCATATATTTT
NA,TRBJ2-5,TRBV27,TRBD1,CASSLSGTGVETQYF,TGTGCCAGCAGTTTATCTGGGACAGGGGTAGAGACCCAGTACTTC
NA,TRBJ1-5,TRBV2,NA,CASSEGGVVSQPQHF,TGTGCCAGCAGTGAGGGAGGGGTAGTTAGTCAGCCCCAGCATTTT
NA,TRBJ2-1,TRBV5-5,NA,CASSLVAWAYNEQFF,TGTGCCAGCAGCTTGGTGGCTTGGGCTTACAATGAGCAGTTCTTC
few,TRBJ1-2,TRBV6-1,NA,CASTRNYGYTF,TGTGCCAGCACAAGAAACTATGGCTACACCTTC
few,TRBJ1-1,TRBV6-5,TRBD1,CASRTTWTGGGEAFF,TGTGCCAGCAGAACAACCTGGACAGGGGGGGGTGAAGCTTTCTTT
NA,TRBJ1-2,TRBV9,NA,CASSVEAGPGYTF,TGTGCCAGCAGCGTAGAGGCAGGGCCTGGCTACACCTTC
few,TRBJ2-7,TRBV19,NA,CASSLSDSYEQYF,TGTGCCAGTAGTTTGTCTGACTCCTACGAGCAGTACTTC
NA,TRBJ2-2,TRBV18,NA,CASSPGISGELFF,TGTGCCAGCTCACCAGGGATCTCCGGGGAGCTGTTTTTT
NA,TRBJ2-7,TRBV6-1,NA,CASSDFNRDRFYEQYF,TGTGCCAGCAGTGATTTTAACAGGGACCGCTTCTACGAGCAGTACTTC
NA,TRBJ2-7,TRBV19,NA,CASSIQASFSYEQYF,TGTGCCAGTAGTATACAGGCATCATTCTCCTACGAGCAGTACTTC
NA,TRBJ1-6,TRBV7-9,TRBD1,CASSLGGQGGRPLHF,TGTGCCAGCAGCTTAGGGGGACAGGGGGGTCGACCCCTCCACTTT
NA,TRBJ2-5,TRBV2,NA,CASRDWDVGGETQYF,TGTGCCAGCAGAGACTGGGACGTAGGGGGAGAGACCCAGTACTTC
NA,TRBJ2-5,TRBV7-2,NA,CASRERFSETQYF,TGTGCCAGCCGGGAAAGGTTTTCTGAGACCCAGTACTTC
few,TRBJ1-1,TRBV19,NA,CASRVKGSDTEAFF,TGTGCCAGTCGGGTCAAGGGTTCGGACACTGAAGCTTTCTTT
NA,TRBJ2-3,TRBV4-3,NA,CASSQDPPPDTQYF,TGCGCCAGCAGCCAAGATCCGCCGCCAGATACGCAGTATTTT
NA,TRBJ2-7,TRBV18,TRBD1,CASLSGGGSYEQYF,TGTGCCAGCCTCTCAGGGGGCGGCTCCTACGAGCAGTACTTC
NA,TRBJ2-7,TRBV5-4,TRBD1,CASRRDSSYEQYF,TGTGCCAGCAGACGGGACAGCTCCTACGAGCAGTACTTC
NA,TRBJ1-1,TRBV9,NA,CASSVDGGRRAFF,TGTGCCAGCAGCGTAGATGGCGGCCGGAGAGCTTTCTTT
NA,TRBJ2-1,TRBV11-2,TRBD2,CASSLASTGGWNEQFF,TGTGCCAGCAGCTTAGCCTCGACGGGAGGGTGGAATGAGCAGTTCTTC
NA,TRBJ2-7,TRBV9,TRBD2,CASSVGGTSGRDEQYF,TGTGCCAGCAGCGTAGGAGGGACTAGCGGGAGGGACGAGCAGTACTTC
NA,TRBJ1-1,TRBV6-5,NA,CASSYEGPNTEAFF,TGTGCCAGCAGTTACGAAGGGCCGAACACTGAAGCTTTCTTT
few,TRBJ1-1,TRBV10-2,NA,CASSEQNTEAFF,TGCGCCAGCAGTGAACAGAACACTGAAGCTTTCTTT
NA,TRBJ2-4,TRBV6-5,NA,CASSYIGRAKNIQYF,TGTGCCAGCAGTTACATAGGGCGAGCCAAAAACATTCAGTACTTC
NA,TRBJ2-5,TRBV29-1,NA,CSVGLTDRQETQYF,TGCAGCGTGGGGTTGACCGATCGCCAAGAGACCCAGTACTTC
NA,TRBJ2-1,TRBV11-2,NA,CASSLLAFYNEQFF,TGTGCCAGCAGCTTACTAGCGTTCTACAATGAGCAGTTCTTC
NA,TRBJ1-4,TRBV14,NA,CASPCGPTNEKLFF,TGTGCCAGCCCTTGCGGGCCAACTAATGAAAAACTGTTTTTT
NA,TRBJ1-5,TRBV7-8,TRBD1,CASSLAGQGQPQHF,TGTGCCAGCAGCTTGGCTGGACAGGGGCAGCCCCAGCATTTT
NA,TRBJ2-5,TRBV6-1,TRBD2,CASSAGGGRLETQYF,TGTGCCAGCAGTGCCGGGGGGGGACGATTGGAGACCCAGTACTTC
once,TRBJ2-2,TRBV5-6,TRBD1,CASSLKGQGNTGELFF,TGTGCCAGCAGCTTGAAGGGACAGGGAAACACCGGGGAGCTGTTTTTT